Sequencing of this T cell receptor (beta chain) was carried out in a study of breast tumors, draining lymph nodes, adjacent tissues (TCRdb year 2016). Concerning the study at large: Breast cancer patients provided tumor, adjacent nontumor tissue and axillary lymph nodes, and the study compared the TCR beta repertoires across these three sources. In human breast cancer, the study set out to evaluate how tumor, surrounding tissue and draining lymph node repertoires relate to one another and whether T cells may move between these sites.

Sequencer: Illumina HiSeq 2000. Multiplex PCR amplification was used to generate the TCR beta chain libraries. The amplified TCR beta chain products were analyzed by high-throughput sequencing. TCRdb redid the processing of the public reads, applying fastp at Q25 and MiXCR, and retained in-frame beta chains. Rows are combined by CDR3 protein, so each entry shows the most common genes and DNA. The sample table holds fewer than 15,000 distinct CDR3 sequences, of which 62% were seen once. Around 54% of the sample is in the top ten clones. In this sample, this clonotype turned up many times. Its antigen is not yet known. Base-call qualities are not available, and no considerably larger clone is one nucleotide away. The adjacent samples were made up of nontumor breast tissue around the tumor. General conclusions and limits of the study: In luminal-like breast cancer, tumor and nontumor tissue repertoires resembled each other significantly more than in basal-like breast cancer. Rather than being directly demonstrated, the conclusion that tumor T cells originate in lymph nodes was presented as consistent with a hypothesis. The data were judged consistent with most tumor T cells deriving from the lymph node and then expanding within tumor tissue. T-cell repertoire diversity in tumors was found to be lower than in lymph nodes but higher than in nontumor tissue, and preferential V and J gene usage was observed.

V lost 4 bases and J lost 4 bases; the stretch between them is 19 bases long. The germline V gene (reference sequence) yields SEHNR for CDR1 and FQNEAQ for CDR2. Including cysteine and phenylalanine, the CDR3 has 16 amino acids. Just the 48-base CDR3 DNA is kept, in frame starting at base 1. The sequenced sample consisted of tumor-adjacent breast tissue. This receptor chain uses TRBV7-9 and TRBJ1-1, with TRBD1 as a weak D call on 6 bases. This TCR came from a female donor with breast cancer. Some clones in this sample may be carry-over from other donors' samples. The CDR3 corresponds to CASSSTRGAGGTEAFF. The DNA is as follows: TGTGCCAGCAGCTCAACGAGGGGGGCTGGAGGCACTGAAGCTTTCTTT.